One and the same sample provided the 21 T cell receptor beta chains below, sequenced in a study of T cells after posttransplantation cyclophosphamide. A marrow graft followed busulfan-fludarabine conditioning, with cyclophosphamide on days +3 and +4. TCRdb keeps only in-frame clones here, not all; method: immunoSEQ multiplex PCR. The table includes about 43,000 clones, around 91% detected once. Sequenced here: PBMCs, sampled just over 60 days after allogeneic stem cell transplant with posttransplant cyclophosphamide. These receptors originate from a male patient between 55 and 70 years old who received an allogeneic stem cell transplant from a related donor and was CMV-positive. Some T cells may arise from the graft donor.

This clone showed up just a few times. The J gene is TRBJ2-4, the V gene TRBV19; D is perhaps TRBD1 (5 bases). The CDR3 has 17 amino acids. V shed 5 bases and J shed 1 base, with 18 bases lying between them. Germline CDR1 reads LNHDA; CDR2 reads SQIVND (reference sequence). The CDR3 region has the DNA TGTGCCAGTAGTGACACTCAGGGCCGTATCGCCAAAAACATTCAGTACTTC. Translating gives CASSDTQGRIAKNIQYF. The entire variable domain, with the rest obtained from reference TRBV19 and TRBJ2-4, is as follows: DGGITQSPKYLFRKEGQNVTLSCEQNLNHDAMYWYRQDPGQGLRLIYYSQIVNDFQKGDIAEGYSVSREKKESFPLTVTSAQKNPTAFYLCASSDTQGRIAKNIQYFGAGTRLSVL.

J is TRBJ1-1 and V is TRBV27, with a possible D match to TRBD1 (6 bases). The germline V and J ends were trimmed by 4 bases and 0 bases, with 12 bases remaining between them. Germline V gene data show CDR1 as MNHEY and CDR2 as SMNVEV (reference sequence). The length of the CDR3 is 15 residues. This CDR3 is CASSSWTAMNTEAFF. The CDR3 nucleotides read TGTGCCAGCAGTTCATGGACAGCGATGAACACTGAAGCTTTCTTT.

The rearrangement uses TRBV7-2 and TRBJ2-2; possible D gene TRBD2, 7 bases. The CDR3 loop spans 16 amino acids. Trimming took 5 bases from V and 5 from J, leaving 18 bases between them. Germline V gene data show CDR1 as SGHTA and CDR2 as FQGNSA. For the CDR3, the DNA is TGTGCCAGCAGCCCCCAAGGGGGGGTTATAACCGGGGAGCTGTTTTTT. As protein: CASSPQGGVITGELFF.

The chain employs TRBV6-6 and TRBJ2-2; 7 nucleotides match TRBD1. The germline V gene encodes CDR1 MNHNY and CDR2 SVGAGI (reference sequence). V shed 6 bases, J shed 7 bases, and the junction held 11 bases outside the gene matches. The CDR3 covers 15 residues. The CDR3 is CASRLTGVGGGELFF. The CDR3 region has the DNA TGTGCCAGCAGACTAACAGGGGTCGGAGGCGGGGAGCTGTTTTTT.

The chain uses TRBV27 and TRBJ2-7; perhaps TRBD1 as D (5 bases). CDR1 is MNHEY and CDR2 is SMNVEV in the germline V gene (reference sequence). This CDR3 contains 12 residues. Trimming cost V 8 bases and J 6 bases, with 14 bases left between them. In DNA, the CDR3 is TGTGCCAGCCGTGGGGCTGACGGCGAGCAGTACGTC. Its protein is CASRGADGEQYV.

This clone appeared a few times. The rearrangement joins TRBV25-1 to TRBJ2-1, with a tentative D call TRBD1 (5 bases). V was cut by 5 bases and J by 8 bases, with 10 bases left in between. Germline V gene sequence: CDR1 MGHDK, CDR2 SYGVNS. The CDR3 is 12 residues long. CDR3 DNA: TGTGCCAGCAGTCTGGCAGGGTATGAGCAGTTCTTC. Residues: CASSLAGYEQFF.

The gene calls are TRBV11-2 and TRBJ2-5; weak D call: TRBD1 (6 bases). This CDR3 region has 14 residues. Trimming shortened V by 1 base and J by 4 bases, and 10 bases separated the two germline ends. Germline loops: CDR1 SGHAT, CDR2 FQNNGV. In DNA form, the CDR3 reads TGTGCCAGCAGCTTAGGGGACACACGAGAGACCCAGTACTTC. Amino acids: CASSLGDTRETQYF.

The chain recombines TRBV9 with TRBJ2-1, with 10 positions matching TRBD2. The J segment lost 6 bases and the V segment lost 3 bases, leaving 18 bases of the junction unmatched. Germline CDR1 SGDLS, CDR2 YYNGEE. The CDR3 has 19 amino acids. CDR3: CASSGVVSVERGGINEQFF. CDR3 sequence (DNA): TGTGCCAGCAGCGGAGTAGTGAGTGTGGAGCGGGGGGGCATCAATGAGCAGTTCTTC.

CDR3 protein: CASRTGGYGYTF. The CDR3 region has the DNA TGTGCCAGCAGGACAGGGGGCTATGGCTACACCTTC. V gene TRBV28 combines with J gene TRBJ1-2; TRBD1 matches 9 bases. CDR1 MDHEN and CDR2 SYDVKM come from the germline V gene. V dropped 6 bases and J dropped 4; count of bases not matched to a gene: 0. The CDR3 has 12 amino acids.

The chain recombines TRBV7-9 with TRBJ1-1; D uncertain. Germline CDR1 and CDR2: SEHNR and FQNEAQ (reference sequence). CDR3 length equals 15 residues. With 5 bases removed from V and 0 bases from J, the gap between germline ends came to 13 bases. The CDR3 loop is CASSPRELLNTEAFF. CDR3 nucleotides: TGTGCCAGCAGCCCTCGAGAACTTTTGAACACTGAAGCTTTCTTT.

The chain employs TRBV10-2 and TRBJ1-5; D may be TRBD1 (5 bases). Germline V gene data show CDR1 as WSHSY and CDR2 as SAAADI. This CDR3 contains 13 residues. V lost 1 base, J lost 5 bases, and 6 bases lay in between. CDR3 amino acids: CASSEWGDQPQHF. CDR3 coding DNA: TGCGCCAGCAGTGAGTGGGGGGATCAGCCCCAGCATTTT.

Details on this clone: A junction end diverges from the germline sequence, so it may reflect a read error. The same CDR3 arises from other DNA sequences in this sample as well. The chain has TRBV4-1 and TRBJ1-5; perhaps TRBD1 as D (5 bases). Germline CDR1 and CDR2: MGHRA and YSYEKL. The CDR3 totals 14 residues. The CDR3 loop reads CASSQDKGLQPQHF. DNA for the CDR3: TGTGCCAGCAGCCAAGACAAGGGGCTTCAGCCCCAGCATTTT.

The chain carries TRBV7-8 and TRBJ1-5, with unresolved D. The CDR3 is made up of 17 amino acids. Germline V gives CDR1 SGHVS, CDR2 FQNEAQ. Trimming left V 3 bases short and J 0 bases short, with 15 bases between. CDR3 sequence (DNA): TGTGCCAGCAGCTTGTTCCCCGGAGCGGCTAGCAATCAGCCCCAGCATTTT. Protein: CASSLFPGAASNQPQHF.

This clone was picked up a small number of times. This chain uses TRBV2 with TRBJ1-6; TRBD1 matches at 7 bases. Trimming took 8 bases from V and 5 from J; bases not matched to a gene: 9. The length of the CDR3 is 15 residues. Germline V gene sequence: CDR1 SNHLY, CDR2 FYNNEI. The CDR3 coding sequence is TGTGCCAGCGGAGGGGGCTTGAGTAATAATTCACCCCTCCACTTT. This codes for CASGGGLSNNSPLHF.

This chain links TRBV7-8 with TRBJ1-1, with D hard to call. V lost 4 bases and J lost 6, with 15 bases in between. Germline V gives CDR1 SGHVS, CDR2 FQNEAQ. CDR3 size: 14 residues. The CDR3 DNA follows: TGTGCCAGCAGCTCGGAGCGGTGGGAACCTGAAGCTTTCTTT. As protein: CASSSERWEPEAFF.

As for this clone: The same CDR3 arises from other DNA sequences in this sample as well. This chain links TRBV29-1 with TRBJ2-7; 7 bases agree with TRBD2. The CDR3 is 13 amino acids. CDR1 is SQVTM and CDR2 is ANQGSEA in the germline V gene. The trim removed 4 bases at V and 2 bases at J, leaving 5 bases unmatched. CDR3 coding DNA: TGCAGCGTTGGGGGGGGTTGGACCTACGAGCAGTACTTC. Encoded protein: CSVGGGWTYEQYF.

This chain uses TRBV5-1 with TRBJ2-1; TRBD2 matches at 11 bases. Germline trimming cut 2 bases from V and 9 bases from J; bases unmatched to any gene: 16. The germline V gene has CDR1 SGHRS and CDR2 YFSETQ. The CDR3 covers 18 residues. The CDR3 bases are TGCGCCAGCAGCTTAGTGGGGGGCCTTAGCGGGGGGGCAGGTGAGCAGTTCTTC. This codes for CASSLVGGLSGGAGEQFF.

The genes are TRBV2 and TRBJ1-1; TRBD1 matches 8 bases. The CDR3 runs to 16 residues. V was clipped by 6 bases and J by 0 bases; unmatched bases: 9. CDR1 is SNHLY and CDR2 is FYNNEI in the germline V gene. Here the CDR3 DNA reads TGTGCCAGCAGGCGCACAAGACAGGGGATGAACACTGAAGCTTTCTTT. Encoded protein: CASRRTRQGMNTEAFF.

The J gene is TRBJ2-7, the V gene TRBV7-8; D unresolved. CDR1 and CDR2 from the germline V gene are SGHVS and FQNEAQ. CDR3 length equals 13 residues. Trimming shortened V by 1 base and J by 3 bases, and 7 bases separated the two germline ends. The CDR3 sequence: CASSLDRFYEQYF. Written as DNA, the CDR3 is TGTGCCAGCAGCTTAGACAGATTCTACGAGCAGTACTTC.

This clone was detected a few times. This chain connects TRBV4-1 to TRBJ2-3; tentatively, D is TRBD2 (6 bases). Germline-derived CDR1 and CDR2 are MGHRA and YSYEKL. This CDR3 spans 18 amino acids. V dropped 0 bases and J dropped 3 bases, with 19 bases sitting between them. CDR3 loop: CASSQEPLGRGGTDTQYF. CDR3 DNA: TGCGCCAGCAGCCAAGAACCCCTAGGGCGGGGAGGAACAGATACGCAGTATTTT.

The rearrangement joins TRBV4-2 to TRBJ2-3; a weak D match, TRBD1 (7 bases). CDR1 and CDR2 (germline): LGHNA, YNFKEQ. CDR3 length equals 18 residues. Trimming cost V 1 base and J 1 base, with 18 bases left between them. The CDR3 nucleotides are TGTGCCAGCAGCCAAGTGGGTGGCGGCAGGGGGGGCACAGATACGCAGTATTTT. This codes for CASSQVGGGRGGTDTQYF.